This T cell receptor beta chain was profiled in a study of T cell changes during pregnancy in multiple sclerosis. Profiling relied on immunoSEQ multiplex PCR, and the TCRdb table lists in-frame clones only, not all of them. This table holds tens of thousands of clones, 80% to 95% found once. Germline V gives CDR1 SEHNR, CDR2 FQNEAQ (reference sequence). The germline V and J ends were trimmed by 8 bases and 1 base, with 14 bases remaining between them. The CDR3 is made up of 14 amino acids. The chain carries TRBV7-9 and TRBJ1-1; D is ambiguous. The sequences come from CD8+ T cells from peripheral blood mononuclear cells, collected in the third trimester of pregnancy. This TCR came from a female donor in good health, enrolled as a control in a pregnancy study. The CDR3 protein is CASFSRGGNTEAFF. The CDR3, as DNA: TGTGCCAGCTTCTCTCGAGGTGGGAACACTGAAGCTTTCTTT.